The 21 T cell receptor beta chains in this list originate from one sample, sequenced in a study of control samples from healthy donors and cancer patients. The data were produced by immunoSEQ multiplex PCR, yet TCRdb's version contains in-frame clones alone and is incomplete. The sample includes about 34,000 clones, 85% to 95% of them seen just once. The sequencing input was PBMCs. These receptor sequences come from a middle-aged man with colorectal cancer.

Comment on this clone: Other DNA sequences in the sample encode the same CDR3. V usage is TRBV27 and J usage is TRBJ1-5; D ambiguous. CDR1 is MNHEY, CDR2 SMNVEV, per germline (reference sequence). The length of the CDR3 is 14 residues. The V gene lost 2 bases and the J gene lost 0 bases, with 5 bases spanning the gap. CDR3 protein: CASSLRYSNQPQHF. The CDR3, as DNA: TGTGCCAGCAGTTTAAGATATAGCAATCAGCCCCAGCATTTT.

CDR3 sequence (DNA): TGTGCCAGCAGCGTAGAGATTAATTCACCCCTCCACTTT. This sequence encodes CASSVEINSPLHF. The chain employs TRBV9 and TRBJ1-6; D unresolved. The CDR3 spans 13 residues. Trimming left V 0 bases short and J 6 bases short, with 4 bases between. CDR1 is SGDLS and CDR2 is YYNGEE in the germline V gene. The whole variable domain, remainder taken from reference TRBV9 and TRBJ1-6, is DSGVTQTPKHLITATGQRVTLRCSPRSGDLSVYWYQQSLDQGLQFLIQYYNGEERAKGNILERFSAQQFPDLHSELNLSSLELGDSALYFCASSVEINSPLHFGNGTRLTVT.

This chain links TRBV4-1 with TRBJ1-1; D gene uncertain. V was pared by 3 bases and J by 0 bases, with 20 bases between. Germline-derived CDR1 and CDR2 are MGHRA and YSYEKL. This CDR3 has 18 residues. CDR3 in amino acids: CASSQGLMGRKMNTEAFF. The CDR3, as DNA: TGCGCCAGCAGCCAGGGTTTAATGGGTCGGAAGATGAACACTGAAGCTTTCTTT.

The chain employs TRBV2 and TRBJ1-1; perhaps TRBD1 as D (5 bases). Deletions cut 2 bases from V and 6 bases from J, with 10 bases between. Germline V gene lookup returns CDR1 SNHLY and CDR2 FYNNEI. The CDR3 is 13 residues long. The CDR3 nucleotides read TGTGCCAGCAGTGAACAGGGTTTAGCTGAAGCTTTCTTT. This encodes CASSEQGLAEAFF.

The chain links TRBV9 to TRBJ1-3; the D is unclear. The CDR3 is 16 amino acids. V lost 0 bases to trimming and J lost 0 bases, with 10 bases between them. Looked up from germline, CDR1 is SGDLS and CDR2 is YYNGEE. Written as DNA, the CDR3 is TGTGCCAGCAGCGTAGCTACGACGGTCTCTGGAAACACCATATATTTT. Translation gives CASSVATTVSGNTIYF.

The chain couples TRBV18 to TRBJ1-3; TRBD1 might be the D (5 bases). Germline V CDR1 and CDR2: KGHSH, LQKENI. The CDR3 length is 16 residues. Trimming took 1 base from V and 1 from J, leaving 11 bases between them. In DNA, the CDR3 is TGTGCCAGCTCACCACAGGCTGGACAATCTGGAAACACCATATATTTT. It is translated as CASSPQAGQSGNTIYF.

This clone occurred once. The chain joins TRBV14 to TRBJ1-2; D gene uncertain. Germline CDR1 reads SGHDN; CDR2 reads FVKESK. The CDR3 is 15 amino acids. V lost 1 base and J 2 bases, leaving 11 bases between the germline ends. CDR3 in amino acids: CASSQVSGWNYGYTF. The CDR3, as DNA: TGTGCCAGCAGCCAAGTCTCCGGTTGGAACTATGGCTACACCTTC.

The chain has TRBV2 and TRBJ1-1; tentative D call: TRBD1 (5 bases). CDR3 length equals 18 residues. V lost 1 base, J lost 3 bases, and 21 bases lay in between. CDR1 and CDR2 (germline): SNHLY, FYNNEI. The CDR3 region is CASSEGRRGERMDTEAFF. CDR3 in DNA: TGTGCCAGCAGTGAAGGACGGAGGGGAGAACGGATGGACACTGAAGCTTTCTTT.

V is TRBV5-1 and J is TRBJ1-2, with D unresolved. The CDR3 has 15 residues. CDR1 is SGHRS and CDR2 is YFSETQ in the germline V gene. Trimming pared 6 bases from V and 4 bases from J, leaving 19 bases between. The CDR3 DNA follows: TGCGCCAGCACCGAAAACCCGGGCCCAGGCTATGGCTACACCTTC. Amino acids: CASTENPGPGYGYTF.

The chain recombines TRBV14 with TRBJ1-1; a possible D gene is TRBD1 (5 bases). This CDR3 has 15 residues. V was trimmed by 5 bases and J by 0 bases, leaving 13 bases between them. CDR1 is SGHDN and CDR2 is FVKESK in the germline V gene. The CDR3 protein is CASSKGTVLNTEAFF. The CDR3 DNA follows: TGTGCCAGCAGCAAGGGGACCGTTCTGAACACTGAAGCTTTCTTT.

The chain links TRBV5-1 to TRBJ1-1; D not resolved. This CDR3 comprises 14 residues. Germline loops: CDR1 SGHRS, CDR2 YFSETQ. V lost 0 bases and J 5 bases, leaving 11 bases between the germline ends. CDR3 DNA: TGCGCCAGCAGCTTGGGTACGGTCGTAACTGAAGCTTTCTTT. Amino acid sequence: CASSLGTVVTEAFF.

As DNA, the CDR3 is TGTGCCAGCAGCCCCCCTCTTTGGAGAAATGGCTACACCTTC. It encodes CASSPPLWRNGYTF. The rearrangement links TRBV3-1 (or the pseudogene TRBV3-2) to TRBJ1-2; D is unclear. Germline V lookup: CDR1 LGHDT, CDR2 YNNKEL (reference sequence). The length of the CDR3 is 14 residues. Between the trimmed V and J ends, which lost 4 bases and 6 bases, there was a span of 15 bases.

The rearrangement joins TRBV7-2 to TRBJ2-5; tentative D call: TRBD2 (8 bases). Trimming shortened V by 0 bases and J by 1 base, and 18 bases separated the two germline ends. The CDR3 totals 18 residues. Germline lookup yields CDR1 SGHTA and CDR2 FQGNSA. The CDR3: CASSLAPGGAGGQETQYF. CDR3 coding DNA: TGTGCCAGCAGCTTAGCCCCCGGGGGGGCAGGGGGCCAAGAGACCCAGTACTTC.

The chain couples TRBV5-4 to TRBJ2-7; tentatively, D is TRBD2 (7 bases). The CDR3 covers 14 residues. CDR1 is SGHNT, CDR2 YYREEE, per germline (reference sequence). V lost 0 bases to trimming and J lost 6 bases, with 13 bases between them. The CDR3 DNA sequence: TGTGCCAGCAGCTTGGGAAGCGGGACACGCGAGCAGTACTTC. Translating it yields CASSLGSGTREQYF.

The chain recombines TRBV19 with TRBJ1-1; 10 nucleotides match TRBD1. The CDR3 is made up of 17 amino acids. The V gene end was trimmed by 7 bases and the J gene end by 0 bases; junction bases not matched to a gene: 11. Germline assignment: CDR1 LNHDA and CDR2 SQIVND (reference sequence). The CDR3 DNA follows: TGTGCCAGTATGGGGACCGGGACAGGGGCCCTGAACACTGAAGCTTTCTTT. It codes for CASMGTGTGALNTEAFF.

This clone was recorded once. This chain connects TRBV19 to TRBJ1-2; no firm D call. With 9 bases removed from V and 8 bases from J, the gap between germline ends came to 28 bases. CDR1 and CDR2 from the germline V gene are LNHDA and SQIVND (reference sequence). CDR3 size: 16 residues. Here the CDR3 reads CARREGRLLFMDGYTF. In DNA, the CDR3 is TGTGCCAGAAGGGAGGGCAGGCTCCTCTTTATGGACGGCTACACCTTC. The complete variable domain, with remaining parts taken from reference TRBV19 and TRBJ1-2, reads DGGITQSPKYLFRKEGQNVTLSCEQNLNHDAMYWYRQDPGQGLRLIYYSQIVNDFQKGDIAEGYSVSREKKESFPLTVTSAQKNPTAFYLCARREGRLLFMDGYTFGSGTRLTVV.

Worth noting for this clone: Other DNA sequences in this specimen translate into the identical CDR3. V is TRBV11-2 and J is TRBJ2-5, with D perhaps given as TRBD1 or TRBD2 (5 bases each). Germline CDR1 SGHAT, CDR2 FQNNGV. With 1 base removed from V and 5 bases from J, the gap between germline ends came to 8 bases. The CDR3 runs to 13 residues. The CDR3 DNA sequence: TGTGCCAGCAGCTTAGTTGGGGGTGAGACCCAGTACTTC. This sequence encodes CASSLVGGETQYF.

V is TRBV2 and J is TRBJ2-1; D may correspond to TRBD1 or TRBD2 (5 bases each). The CDR3 spans 11 residues. Trimming left V 4 bases short and J 16 bases short, with 14 bases between. CDR1 and CDR2 from the germline V gene are SNHLY and FYNNEI. The CDR3 protein is CASSVRDLGFF. CDR3 coding DNA: TGTGCCAGCAGTGTCCGGGACCTGGGATTCTTC.

V usage is TRBV6-5 and J usage is TRBJ1-1; D gene ambiguous. Germline V gives CDR1 MNHEY, CDR2 SVGAGI. Trimming stripped 6 bases from V and 0 bases from J, with 5 bases between. The CDR3 runs 12 residues. The CDR3 region has the DNA TGTGCCAGCAGAGACTTGAACACTGAAGCTTTCTTT. Amino acids: CASRDLNTEAFF.

The chain employs TRBV28 and TRBJ1-3, with TRBD1 as a possible D gene (6 bases). The CDR3 sequence is 13 residues long. In germline, CDR1 is MDHEN, CDR2 SYDVKM. Trimming left V 3 bases short and J 3 bases short, with 6 bases between. Written as DNA, the CDR3 is TGTGCCAGCAGTTTGACAGGTGGAAACACCATATATTTT. The encoded protein is CASSLTGGNTIYF.

The CDR3 sequence: CASSPPGQGVGTQYF. The CDR3 nucleotides are TGCGCCAGCAGCCCTCCGGGACAGGGGGTCGGTACGCAGTATTTT. The chain recombines TRBV5-1 with TRBJ2-3; 11 bases map to TRBD1. CDR3 length: 15 residues. J was trimmed by 8 bases and V by 4 bases; bases with no gene match: 9. Germline CDR1 SGHRS, CDR2 YFSETQ. Based on the CDR3 plus reference TRBV5-1 and TRBJ2-3, the full variable domain is KAGVTQTPRYLIKTRGQQVTLSCSPISGHRSVSWYQQTPGQGLQFLFEYFSETQRNKGNFPGRFSGRQFSNSRSEMNVSTLELGDSALYLCASSPPGQGVGTQYFGPGTRLTVL.